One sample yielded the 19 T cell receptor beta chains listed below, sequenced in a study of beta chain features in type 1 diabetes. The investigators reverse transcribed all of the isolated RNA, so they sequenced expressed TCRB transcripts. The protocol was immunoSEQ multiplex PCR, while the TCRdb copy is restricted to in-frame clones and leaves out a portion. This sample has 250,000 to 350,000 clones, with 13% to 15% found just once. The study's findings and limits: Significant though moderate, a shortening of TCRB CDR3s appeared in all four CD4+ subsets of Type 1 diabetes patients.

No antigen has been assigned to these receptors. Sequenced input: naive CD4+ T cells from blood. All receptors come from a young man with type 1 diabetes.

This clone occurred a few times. CDR3: CSARDRGAFF. CDR3 sequence (DNA): TGCAGTGCTAGAGATAGAGGGGCTTTCTTT. The chain recombines TRBV20-1 with TRBJ1-1; D not certain. Trimming took 0 bases from V and 11 from J, leaving 7 bases between them. Germline CDR1 DFQATT, CDR2 SNEGSKA (reference sequence). This CDR3 is 10 amino acids long.

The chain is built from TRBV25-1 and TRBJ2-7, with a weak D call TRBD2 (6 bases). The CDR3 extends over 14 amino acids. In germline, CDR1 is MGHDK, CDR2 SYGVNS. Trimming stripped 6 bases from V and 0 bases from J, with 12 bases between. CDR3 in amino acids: CASRMGTDSYEQYF. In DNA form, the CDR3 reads TGTGCCAGCAGGATGGGGACTGACTCCTACGAGCAGTACTTC.

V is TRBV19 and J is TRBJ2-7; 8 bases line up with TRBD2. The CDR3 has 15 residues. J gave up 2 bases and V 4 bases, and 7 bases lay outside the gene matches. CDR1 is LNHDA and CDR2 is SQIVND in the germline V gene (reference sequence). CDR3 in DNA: TGTGCCAGTAGTAGTCTAGCGGGTGGAGCCTACGAGCAGTACTTC. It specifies CASSSLAGGAYEQYF.

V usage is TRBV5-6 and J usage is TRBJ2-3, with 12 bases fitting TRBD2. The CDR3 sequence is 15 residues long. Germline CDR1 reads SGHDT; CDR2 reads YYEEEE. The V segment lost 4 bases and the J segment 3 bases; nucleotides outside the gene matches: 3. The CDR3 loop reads CASSRGLAGTDTQYF. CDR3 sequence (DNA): TGTGCCAGCAGCCGGGGACTAGCGGGTACAGATACGCAGTATTTT.

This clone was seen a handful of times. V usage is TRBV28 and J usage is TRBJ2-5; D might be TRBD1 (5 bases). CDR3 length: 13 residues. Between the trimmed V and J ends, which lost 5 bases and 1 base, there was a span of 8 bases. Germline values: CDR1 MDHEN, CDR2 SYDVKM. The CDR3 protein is CASSPTGQETQYF. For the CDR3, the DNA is TGTGCCAGCAGTCCCACAGGCCAAGAGACCCAGTACTTC.

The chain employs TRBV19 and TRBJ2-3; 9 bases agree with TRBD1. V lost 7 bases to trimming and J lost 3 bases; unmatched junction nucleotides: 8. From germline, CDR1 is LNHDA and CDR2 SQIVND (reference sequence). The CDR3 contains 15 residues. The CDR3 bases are TGTGCCAGTACGGGTCCGGGACAGGGAACAGATACGCAGTATTTT. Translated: CASTGPGQGTDTQYF.

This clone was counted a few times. As DNA, the CDR3 is TGTGCCAGCAGCCGTTTTGGCGGAAACACCATATATTTT. Translation gives CASSRFGGNTIYF. The genes are TRBV14 and TRBJ1-3; D is undetermined. There are 13 residues in the CDR3. Germline CDR1 is SGHDN and CDR2 is FVKESK. Trimming shortened V by 4 bases and J by 4 bases, and 8 bases separated the two germline ends.

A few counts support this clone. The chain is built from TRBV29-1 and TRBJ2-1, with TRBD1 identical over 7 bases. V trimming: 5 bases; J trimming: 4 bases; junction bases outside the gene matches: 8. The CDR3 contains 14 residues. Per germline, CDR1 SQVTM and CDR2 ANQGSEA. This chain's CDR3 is CSVYEGAVYNEQFF. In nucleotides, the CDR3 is TGCAGCGTTTATGAGGGGGCAGTTTACAATGAGCAGTTCTTC.

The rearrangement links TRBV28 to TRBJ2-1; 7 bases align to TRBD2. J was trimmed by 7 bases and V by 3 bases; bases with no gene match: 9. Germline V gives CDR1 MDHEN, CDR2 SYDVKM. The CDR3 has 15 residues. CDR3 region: CASSLGGLGRNEQFF. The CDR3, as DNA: TGTGCCAGCAGTTTGGGAGGACTAGGGAGGAATGAGCAGTTCTTC.

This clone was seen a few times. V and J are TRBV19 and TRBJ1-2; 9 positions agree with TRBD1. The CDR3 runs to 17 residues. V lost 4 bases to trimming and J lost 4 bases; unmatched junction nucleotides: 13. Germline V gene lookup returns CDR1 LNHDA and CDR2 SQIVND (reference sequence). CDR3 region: CASSTYQPGQGVYGYTF. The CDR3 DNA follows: TGTGCCAGTAGTACCTACCAGCCGGGACAGGGCGTCTATGGCTACACCTTC.

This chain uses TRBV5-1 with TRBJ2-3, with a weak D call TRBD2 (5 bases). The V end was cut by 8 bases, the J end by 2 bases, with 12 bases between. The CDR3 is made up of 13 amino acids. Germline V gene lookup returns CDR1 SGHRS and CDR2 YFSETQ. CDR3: CASFRDHTDTQYF. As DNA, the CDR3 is TGCGCCAGTTTCCGGGATCACACAGATACGCAGTATTTT.

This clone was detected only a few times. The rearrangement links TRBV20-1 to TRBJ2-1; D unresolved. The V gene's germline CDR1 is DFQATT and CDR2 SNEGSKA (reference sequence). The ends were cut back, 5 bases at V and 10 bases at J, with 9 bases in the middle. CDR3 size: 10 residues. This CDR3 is CSAVSEEQFF. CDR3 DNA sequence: TGCAGTGCTGTGAGCGAAGAGCAGTTCTTC.

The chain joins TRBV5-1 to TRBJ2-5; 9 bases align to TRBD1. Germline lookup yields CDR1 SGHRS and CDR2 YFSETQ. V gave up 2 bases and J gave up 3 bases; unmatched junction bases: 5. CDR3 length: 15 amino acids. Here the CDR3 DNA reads TGCGCCAGCAGCTTTCTACAGGGGGCAGAAGAGACCCAGTACTTC. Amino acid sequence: CASSFLQGAEETQYF.

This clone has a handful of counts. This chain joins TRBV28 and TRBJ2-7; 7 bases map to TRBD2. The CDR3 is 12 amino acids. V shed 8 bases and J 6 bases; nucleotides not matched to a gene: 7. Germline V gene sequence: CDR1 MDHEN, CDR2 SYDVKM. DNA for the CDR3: TGTGCCAGCCGCCAGCGGGATGGCGAGCAGTACTTC. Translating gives CASRQRDGEQYF.

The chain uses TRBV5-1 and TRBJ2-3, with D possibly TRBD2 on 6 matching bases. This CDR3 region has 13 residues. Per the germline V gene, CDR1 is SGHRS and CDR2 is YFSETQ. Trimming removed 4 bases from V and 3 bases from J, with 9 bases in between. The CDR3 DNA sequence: TGCGCCAGCAGCGCGGAGGGGACAGATACGCAGTATTTT. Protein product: CASSAEGTDTQYF.

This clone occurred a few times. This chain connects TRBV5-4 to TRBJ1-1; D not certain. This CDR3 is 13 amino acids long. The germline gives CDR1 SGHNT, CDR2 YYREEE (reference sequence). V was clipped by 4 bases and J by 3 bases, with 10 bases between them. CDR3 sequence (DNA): TGTGCCAGCAGCCGTCGGAGGGACACTGAAGCTTTCTTT. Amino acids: CASSRRRDTEAFF.

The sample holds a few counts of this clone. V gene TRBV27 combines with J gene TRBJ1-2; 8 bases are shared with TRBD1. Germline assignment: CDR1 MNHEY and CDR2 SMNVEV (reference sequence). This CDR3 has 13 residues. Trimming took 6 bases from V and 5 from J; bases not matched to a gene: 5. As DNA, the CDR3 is TGTGCCAGCAGCTTAGGACAGGGTTATGGCTACACCTTC. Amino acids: CASSLGQGYGYTF.

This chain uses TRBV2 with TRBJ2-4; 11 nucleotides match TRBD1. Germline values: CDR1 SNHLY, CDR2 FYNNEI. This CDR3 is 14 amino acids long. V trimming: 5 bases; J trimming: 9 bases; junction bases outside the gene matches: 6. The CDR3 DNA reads TGTGCCAGCAGTCGGACAGGGGGCGGTCTCATTCAGTACTTC. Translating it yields CASSRTGGGLIQYF.

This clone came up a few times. CDR3 residues: CASSPDSPSTDTQYF. As DNA, the CDR3 is TGTGCCAGCAGCCCTGACTCCCCTAGCACAGATACGCAGTATTTT. The chain couples TRBV7-2 to TRBJ2-3; D not certain. Germline V gene lookup returns CDR1 SGHTA and CDR2 FQGNSA. This CDR3 spans 15 amino acids. Trimming took off 5 bases at V and 0 bases at J, with 12 bases between the two ends.